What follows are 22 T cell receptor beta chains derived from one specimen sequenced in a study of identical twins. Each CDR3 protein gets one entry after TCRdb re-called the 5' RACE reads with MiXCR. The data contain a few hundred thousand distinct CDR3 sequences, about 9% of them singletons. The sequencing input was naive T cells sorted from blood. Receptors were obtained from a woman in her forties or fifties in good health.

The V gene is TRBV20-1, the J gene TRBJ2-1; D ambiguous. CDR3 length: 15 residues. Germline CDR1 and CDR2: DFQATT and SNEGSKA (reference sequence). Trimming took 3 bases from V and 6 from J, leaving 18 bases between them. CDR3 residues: CSASNPPGPVNEQFF. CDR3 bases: TGCAGTGCTAGTAACCCGCCTGGTCCCGTCAATGAGCAGTTCTTC.

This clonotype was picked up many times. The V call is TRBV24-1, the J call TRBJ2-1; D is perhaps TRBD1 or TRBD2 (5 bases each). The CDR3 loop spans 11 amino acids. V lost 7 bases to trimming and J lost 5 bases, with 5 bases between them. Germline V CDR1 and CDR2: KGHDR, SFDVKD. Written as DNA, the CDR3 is TGTGCCACCAGGGGGGACAATGAGCAGTTCTTC. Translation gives CATRGDNEQFF.

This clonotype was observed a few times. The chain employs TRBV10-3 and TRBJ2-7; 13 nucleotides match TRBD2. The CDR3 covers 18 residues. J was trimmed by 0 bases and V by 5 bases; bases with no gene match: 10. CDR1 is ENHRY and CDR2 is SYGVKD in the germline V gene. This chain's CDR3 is CAISPGTSGARSSYEQYF. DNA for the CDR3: TGTGCCATCAGTCCCGGGACTAGCGGGGCCAGGAGCTCCTACGAGCAGTACTTC.

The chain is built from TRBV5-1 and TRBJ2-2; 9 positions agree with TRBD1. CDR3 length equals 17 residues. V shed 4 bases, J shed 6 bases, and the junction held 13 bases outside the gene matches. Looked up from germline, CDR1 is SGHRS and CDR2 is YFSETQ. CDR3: CASSPTLGTGSSGELFF. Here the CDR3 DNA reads TGCGCCAGCAGCCCCACCTTGGGGACAGGGTCGTCCGGGGAGCTGTTTTTT.

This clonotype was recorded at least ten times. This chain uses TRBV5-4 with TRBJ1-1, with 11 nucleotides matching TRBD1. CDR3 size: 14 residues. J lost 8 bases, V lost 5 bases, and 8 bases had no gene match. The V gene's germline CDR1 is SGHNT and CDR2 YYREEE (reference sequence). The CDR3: CASRRTGGEKEAFF. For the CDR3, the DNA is TGTGCCAGCAGACGGACAGGGGGCGAGAAGGAAGCTTTCTTT.

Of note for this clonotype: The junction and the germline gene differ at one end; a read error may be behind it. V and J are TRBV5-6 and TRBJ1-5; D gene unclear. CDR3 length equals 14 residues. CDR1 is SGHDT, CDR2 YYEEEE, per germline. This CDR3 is CASSLFVGNRPQHF. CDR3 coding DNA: TGTGCCAGCAGCTTGTTTGTAGGGAATCGGCCCCAGCATTTT. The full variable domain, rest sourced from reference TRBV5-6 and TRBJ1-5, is DAGVTQSPTHLIKTRGQQVTLRCSPKSGHDTVSWYQQALGQGPQFIFQYYEEEERQRGNFPDRFSGHQFPNYSSELNVNALLLGDSALYLCASSLFVGNRPQHFGDGTRLSIL.

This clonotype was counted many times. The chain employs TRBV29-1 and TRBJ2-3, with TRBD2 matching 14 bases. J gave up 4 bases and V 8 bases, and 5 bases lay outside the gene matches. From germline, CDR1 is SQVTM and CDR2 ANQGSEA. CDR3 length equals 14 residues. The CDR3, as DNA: TGCAGCCTTTCGGGACTAGCGGGAGCAGATACGCAGTATTTT. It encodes CSLSGLAGADTQYF.

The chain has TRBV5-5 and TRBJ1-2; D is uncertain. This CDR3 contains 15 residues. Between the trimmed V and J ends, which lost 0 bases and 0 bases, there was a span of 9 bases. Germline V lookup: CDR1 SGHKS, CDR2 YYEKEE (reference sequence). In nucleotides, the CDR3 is TGTGCCAGCAGCTTGGAGCCCATTTCTAACTATGGCTACACCTTC. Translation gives CASSLEPISNYGYTF.

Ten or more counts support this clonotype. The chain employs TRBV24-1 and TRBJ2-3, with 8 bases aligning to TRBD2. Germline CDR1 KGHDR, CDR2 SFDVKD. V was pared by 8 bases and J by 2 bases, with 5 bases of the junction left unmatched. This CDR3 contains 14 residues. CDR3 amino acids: CATTQLAVTDTQYF. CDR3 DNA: TGTGCCACCACTCAACTAGCGGTCACAGATACGCAGTATTTT.

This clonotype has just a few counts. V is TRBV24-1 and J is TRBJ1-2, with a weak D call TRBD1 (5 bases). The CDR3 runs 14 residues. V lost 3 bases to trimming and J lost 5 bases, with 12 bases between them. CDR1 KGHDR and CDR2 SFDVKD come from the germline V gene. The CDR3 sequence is CATSDMDTYYGYTF. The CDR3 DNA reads TGTGCCACCAGTGATATGGACACCTATTATGGCTACACCTTC.

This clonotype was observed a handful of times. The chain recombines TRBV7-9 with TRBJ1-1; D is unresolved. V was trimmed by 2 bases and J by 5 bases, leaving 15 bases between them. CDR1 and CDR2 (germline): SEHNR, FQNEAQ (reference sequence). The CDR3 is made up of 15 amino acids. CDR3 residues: CASSLNSPGETEAFF. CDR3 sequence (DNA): TGTGCCAGCAGCTTAAATTCTCCTGGGGAAACTGAAGCTTTCTTT.

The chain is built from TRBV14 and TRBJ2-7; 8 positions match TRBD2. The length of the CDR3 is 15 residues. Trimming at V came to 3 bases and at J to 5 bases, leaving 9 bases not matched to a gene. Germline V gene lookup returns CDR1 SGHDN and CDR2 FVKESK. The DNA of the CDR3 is TGTGCCAGCAGCCAGGCAGCGGGAGTTGGAGACGAGCAGTACTTC. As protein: CASSQAAGVGDEQYF.

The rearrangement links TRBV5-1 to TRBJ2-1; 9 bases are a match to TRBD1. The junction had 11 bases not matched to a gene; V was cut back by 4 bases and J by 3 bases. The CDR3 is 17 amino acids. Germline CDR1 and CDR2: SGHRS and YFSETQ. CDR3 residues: CASSPPSTGGYYNEQFF. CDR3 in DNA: TGCGCCAGCAGCCCCCCATCGACAGGGGGGTACTACAATGAGCAGTTCTTC.

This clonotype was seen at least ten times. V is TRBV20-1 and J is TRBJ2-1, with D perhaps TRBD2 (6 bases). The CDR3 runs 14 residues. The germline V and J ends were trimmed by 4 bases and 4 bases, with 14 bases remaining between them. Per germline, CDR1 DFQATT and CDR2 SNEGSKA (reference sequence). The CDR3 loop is CSATGLTHYNEQFF. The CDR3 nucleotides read TGCAGTGCTACTGGACTAACCCATTACAATGAGCAGTTCTTC.

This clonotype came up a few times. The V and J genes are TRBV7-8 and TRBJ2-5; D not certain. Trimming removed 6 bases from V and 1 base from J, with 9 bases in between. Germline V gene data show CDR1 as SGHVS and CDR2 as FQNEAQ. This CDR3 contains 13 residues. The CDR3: CASRTLFQETQYF. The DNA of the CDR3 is TGTGCCAGCAGGACCCTTTTCCAAGAGACCCAGTACTTC. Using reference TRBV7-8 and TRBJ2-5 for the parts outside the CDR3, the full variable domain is GAGVSQSPRYKVAKRGQDVALRCDPISGHVSLFWYQQALGQGPEFLTYFQNEAQLDKSGLPSDRFFAERPEGSVSTLKIQRTQQEDSAVYLCASRTLFQETQYFGPGTRLLVL.

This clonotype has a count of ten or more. CDR3 nucleotide sequence: TGCGCCAGCCAGCGGTCGGGGGGGTACGGTCAGCCCCAGCATTTT. As protein: CASQRSGGYGQPQHF. The chain couples TRBV4-1 to TRBJ1-5, with D tentatively TRBD1 (5 bases). Germline loops: CDR1 MGHRA, CDR2 YSYEKL. V was pared by 8 bases and J by 6 bases, with 20 bases between. The CDR3 runs 15 residues.

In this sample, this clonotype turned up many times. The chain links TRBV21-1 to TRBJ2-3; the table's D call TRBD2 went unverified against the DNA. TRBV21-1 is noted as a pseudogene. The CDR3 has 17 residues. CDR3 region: CASSKHLQRESADTQYF. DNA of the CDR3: TGTGCCAGCAGCAAACACTTGCAGCGGGAGAGCGCAGATACGCAGTATTTT.

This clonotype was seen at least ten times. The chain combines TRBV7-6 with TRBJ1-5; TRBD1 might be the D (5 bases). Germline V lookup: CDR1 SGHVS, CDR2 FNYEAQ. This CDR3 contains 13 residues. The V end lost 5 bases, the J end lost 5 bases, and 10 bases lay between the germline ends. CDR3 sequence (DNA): TGTGCCAGCAGCCCCACGGGGGATCAGCCCCAGCATTTT. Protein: CASSPTGDQPQHF. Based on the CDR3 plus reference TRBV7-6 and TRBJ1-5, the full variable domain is GAGVSQSPRYKVTKRGQDVALRCDPISGHVSLYWYRQALGQGPEFLTYFNYEAQQDKSGLPNDRFSAERPEGSISTLTIQRTEQRDSAMYRCASSPTGDQPQHFGDGTRLSIL.

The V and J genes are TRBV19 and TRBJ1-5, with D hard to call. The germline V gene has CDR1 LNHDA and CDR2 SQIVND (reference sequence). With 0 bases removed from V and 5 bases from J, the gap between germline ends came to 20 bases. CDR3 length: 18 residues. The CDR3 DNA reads TGTGCCAGTAGTATAGATACCCCCTCATCGGCTGTGCATCAGCCCCAGCATTTT. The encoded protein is CASSIDTPSSAVHQPQHF.

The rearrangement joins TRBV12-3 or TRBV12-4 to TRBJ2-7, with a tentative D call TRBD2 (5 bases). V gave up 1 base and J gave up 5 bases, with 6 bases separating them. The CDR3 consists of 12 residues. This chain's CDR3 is CASSLGGNEQYV. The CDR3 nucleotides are TGTGCCAGCAGTTTAGGAGGGAACGAGCAGTACGTC.

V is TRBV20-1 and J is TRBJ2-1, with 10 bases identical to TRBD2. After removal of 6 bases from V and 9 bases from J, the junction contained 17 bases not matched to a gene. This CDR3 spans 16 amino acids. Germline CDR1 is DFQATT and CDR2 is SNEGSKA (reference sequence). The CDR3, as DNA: TGCAGTGCCGTGGCCCGGGGGCTAGCGGGAGCTGGTGAGCAGTTCTTC. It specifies CSAVARGLAGAGEQFF.

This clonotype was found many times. The CDR3 loop is CSARVVGVRETQYF. The CDR3 DNA is TGCAGTGCTAGAGTAGTCGGGGTACGGGAGACCCAGTACTTC. This rearrangement joins TRBV20-1 to TRBJ2-5, with D perhaps matching TRBD2 (5 bases). The germline gives CDR1 DFQATT, CDR2 SNEGSKA (reference sequence). The CDR3 covers 14 residues. The ends were cut back, 1 base at V and 5 bases at J, with 14 bases in the middle.